These 5 T cell receptor beta chains were sequenced from one sample in a study of blood T cells in healthy people across ages (dated by TCRdb to 2013 to 2016). Libraries came from 5' RACE. The run used an Illumina HiSeq 2500. A second PCR of about 6 to 11 cycles was run with a J-beta primer mix and a sample-barcoded 5' primer. TCRdb reprocessing: public reads trimmed at Q25 with fastp, clones called with MiXCR, in-frame beta chains kept. CDR3 protein sequences are deduplicated, and each keeps its most common genes and DNA. Present in this sample are roughly 410,000 distinct CDR3 sequences, about 55% of which were seen just once. The ten largest clones capture 45% to 65% of the sample. What was sequenced was blood. These receptors originate from a man in his sixties in good health.

Remarks on this clonotype: Compared with germline, one end of the junction differs, possibly owing to a read error. This chain uses TRBV7-2 with TRBJ2-7, with a tentative D call TRBD2 (5 bases). The germline gives CDR1 SGHTA, CDR2 FQGNSA. The CDR3 has 15 amino acids. CDR3 sequence reads: CASSPREGFGYEQYF. In DNA form, the CDR3 reads TGTGCCAGCAGCCCCCGTGAGGGCTTTGGGTACGAGCAGTATTTC.

The chain carries TRBV27 and TRBJ2-3; D might be TRBD2 (6 bases). The CDR3 spans 16 residues. V was trimmed by 6 bases and J by 0 bases, leaving 16 bases between them. Per the germline V gene, CDR1 is MNHEY and CDR2 is SMNVEV (reference sequence). CDR3 nucleotide sequence: TGTGCCAGCAGGGAAAAAGCGGGTCTTAGCACAGATACGCAGTATTTT. Residues: CASREKAGLSTDTQYF.

The chain joins TRBV12-5 to TRBJ2-5; D remains unclear. Trimming left V 1 base short and J 1 base short, with 10 bases between. This CDR3 is 15 amino acids long. In germline, CDR1 is LGHNT, CDR2 FRNRAP. The CDR3: CASGLGPRSQETQYF. The CDR3, as DNA: TGTGCTAGTGGTTTGGGCCCCCGCAGCCAAGAGACCCAGTACTTC.

J is TRBJ2-7 and V is TRBV5-5; a weak D match, TRBD1 (6 bases). The CDR3 runs to 14 residues. Trimming removed 3 bases at V and 3 bases at J, with 13 bases between. Germline-derived CDR1 and CDR2 are SGHKS and YYEKEE (reference sequence). The CDR3 coding sequence is TGTGCCAGCAGCTGGCCAGGACAGTACTACGAGCAGTACTTC. Amino acids: CASSWPGQYYEQYF.

The J gene is TRBJ2-5, the V gene TRBV10-3, with D perhaps matching TRBD1 or TRBD2 (5 bases each). CDR1 and CDR2 from the germline V gene are ENHRY and SYGVKD. V was clipped by 6 bases and J by 3 bases, with 17 bases between them. The CDR3 is 15 amino acids. The CDR3 DNA reads TGTGCCATCAGAAGAGGGACGGTTGGGGAAGAGACCCAGTACTTC. As protein: CAIRRGTVGEETQYF.